This record covers a single TCR beta chain. Its specificity is unknown. Trimming left V 1 base short and J 0 bases short, with 13 bases between. Germline CDR1 and CDR2: KGHSH and LQKENI. This CDR3 is 16 amino acids long. For TCRbeta, the library was prepared with unique molecular identifiers. MiXCR, applied by TCRdb to the PCR reads, yields one record per CDR3 protein. This table holds 75,000 to 90,000 distinct CDR3 sequences, approximately 14% found once. The sample comes from a study of T-cell reconstitution after alpha-beta-depleted transplantation in children. The study's findings and limits: Newly produced T cells mostly provided counts and TCRbeta diversity after one year, as hyperexpanded clones declined.

The source of this sequence is a male patient between 2 and 15 years old who had a stem cell transplant for acute lymphoblastic leukemia, so the T cells may come from the graft donor. The V gene is TRBV18, the J gene TRBJ2-7; D is perhaps TRBD1 (6 bases). The sequenced sample was PBMCs, mostly from graft donor cells, obtained 180 days after TCRalphabeta/CD19-depleted stem cell transplant. The CDR3 here is CASSPRQGLVSYEQYF. Here the CDR3 DNA reads TGTGCCAGCTCACCACGGCAGGGGTTAGTCTCCTACGAGCAGTACTTC.